The 21 T cell receptor beta chains below all came from one sample that was sequenced in a study of circulating tumor DNA in untreated peripheral T-cell lymphoma. Data came from immunoSEQ multiplex PCR; TCRdb stores just in-frame clones and leaves some out. Seen here are roughly 8,600 clones, over 80% observed once, and the top ten hold about 1.9%. Sequenced input: tumor tissue. These receptor sequences come from a human donor with peripheral T-cell lymphoma.

The gene calls are TRBV27 and TRBJ2-1; 7 bases map to TRBD2. Germline-derived CDR1 and CDR2 are MNHEY and SMNVEV (reference sequence). CDR3 length: 15 residues. Trimming cost V 8 bases and J 3 bases; bases outside gene matches: 10. CDR3 nucleotides: TGTGCCAGCGGGGCGGGGGACCGCTACTACAATGAGCAGTTCTTC. Protein product: CASGAGDRYYNEQFF.

The J gene is TRBJ1-1, the V gene TRBV11-3; maybe TRBD1 (5 bases). Per the germline V gene, CDR1 is SGHNT and CDR2 is YENEEA. The ends were cut back, 5 bases at V and 7 bases at J, with 17 bases in the middle. This CDR3 region has 14 residues. The CDR3 coding sequence is TGTGCCAGCAGCGGGACGGGCCTTCTTAATGAAGCTTTCTTT. Protein product: CASSGTGLLNEAFF.

The chain has TRBV19 and TRBJ1-4; tentatively, D is TRBD1 (5 bases). Per the germline V gene, CDR1 is LNHDA and CDR2 is SQIVND (reference sequence). The V end lost 5 bases, the J end lost 7 bases, and 17 bases lay between the germline ends. This CDR3 comprises 15 residues. The CDR3 protein is CASSPWARAAEKLFF. The CDR3 region has the DNA TGTGCCAGTAGTCCCTGGGCCAGGGCGGCTGAAAAACTGTTTTTT.

V and J are TRBV11-3 and TRBJ1-5; D remains unclear. CDR1 is SGHNT, CDR2 YENEEA, per germline. The CDR3 contains 14 residues. V was pared by 5 bases and J by 0 bases, with 8 bases between. CDR3: CASSPPYSNQPQHF. CDR3 DNA: TGTGCCAGCAGCCCGCCTTATAGCAATCAGCCCCAGCATTTT. The full variable domain, in which reference TRBV11-3 and TRBJ1-5 provide the parts outside the CDR3, is EAGVVQSPRYKIIEKKQPVAFWCNPISGHNTLYWYLQNLGQGPELLIRYENEEAVDDSQLPKDRFSAERLKGVDSTLKIQPAELGDSAVYLCASSPPYSNQPQHFGDGTRLSIL.

The rearrangement joins TRBV6-8 to TRBJ1-1; D not certain. The length of the CDR3 is 15 residues. The germline gives CDR1 MNHGY, CDR2 SAAAGT. Trimming removed 3 bases from V and 2 bases from J, with 13 bases in between. The CDR3 is CASSYLQVGNTEAFF. As DNA, the CDR3 is TGTGCCAGCAGTTATCTTCAGGTCGGTAACACTGAAGCTTTCTTT.

A single count supports this clone. CDR3 residues: CASSYSGLAVNTQYF. The CDR3 DNA reads as TGTGCCAGCAGTTACTCGGGACTAGCGGTAAATACGCAGTATTTT. This sequence joins TRBV11-3 and TRBJ2-3; TRBD2 matches 11 bases. The V segment lost 6 bases and the J segment 7 bases; nucleotides outside the gene matches: 9. Per germline, CDR1 SGHNT and CDR2 YENEEA. The CDR3 runs 15 residues.

The chain joins TRBV6-8 to TRBJ1-2; D gene unclear. Trimming took 5 bases from V and 2 from J, leaving 21 bases between them. The CDR3 is 17 residues long. CDR1 is MNHGY, CDR2 SAAAGT, per germline. The CDR3 nucleotides are TGTGCCAGCAGTGAGATTTGGTTTGGAGAAGCCAACTATGGCTACACCTTC. This sequence encodes CASSEIWFGEANYGYTF.

The genes are TRBV11-3 and TRBJ1-6; no definite D call. V was trimmed by 6 bases and J by 8 bases, leaving 14 bases between them. The CDR3 runs to 14 residues. The germline V gene encodes CDR1 SGHNT and CDR2 YENEEA. CDR3 nucleotides: TGTGCCAGCAGTGAAGGATTGATAGATTCACCCCTCCACTTT. As protein: CASSEGLIDSPLHF.

The chain is built from TRBV30 and TRBJ1-6; D call uncertain. Germline V CDR1 and CDR2: GTSNPN, SVGIG (reference sequence). This CDR3 is 13 amino acids long. V lost 4 bases to trimming and J lost 8 bases, with 12 bases between them. The CDR3 region is CAWTRGPDSPLHF. CDR3 nucleotides: TGTGCCTGGACCCGTGGACCCGATTCACCCCTCCACTTT.

The rearrangement joins TRBV12-5 to TRBJ2-7, with TRBD1 matching over 9 bases. Germline lookup yields CDR1 LGHNT and CDR2 FRNRAP. V lost 4 bases and J lost 5; bases outside the gene matches: 15. This CDR3 contains 17 residues. The CDR3 bases are TGTGCTAGTGGTTCGACCCTCTTCCGGGACAGGGTCGACGAGCAGTACTTC. Its translation: CASGSTLFRDRVDEQYF.

This chain links TRBV6-7 with TRBJ1-2; a possible D gene is TRBD1 (6 bases). TRBV6-7 is an open reading frame, and its role is uncertain. Trimming cost V 2 bases and J 7 bases, with 8 bases left between them. This CDR3 contains 12 residues. The CDR3 nucleotides are TGTGCCAGCAGTTACACGGGGGCTGGCTACACCTTC. It yields the protein CASSYTGAGYTF.

This clone appeared once. The rearrangement uses TRBV19 and TRBJ1-2, with 8 bases that match TRBD1. Per germline, CDR1 LNHDA and CDR2 SQIVND (reference sequence). The CDR3 covers 13 residues. V lost 3 bases, J lost 6 bases, and 3 bases stayed unmatched. The CDR3 coding sequence is TGTGCCAGTAGTATCGAGACAGGGGATGGCTACACCTTC. It codes for CASSIETGDGYTF.

The chain joins TRBV29-1 to TRBJ1-5, with TRBD1 matching 8 bases. V gave up 6 bases and J gave up 5 bases; unmatched junction bases: 3. There are 12 residues in the CDR3. Germline V gene lookup returns CDR1 SQVTM and CDR2 ANQGSEA. In DNA, the CDR3 is TGCAGCGTCGGACAGGGTTATCAGCCCCAGCATTTT. The encoded protein is CSVGQGYQPQHF.

The CDR3 loop is CASSPGTLGPYNEQFF. As DNA, the CDR3 is TGTGCCAGTAGTCCCGGGACCCTCGGCCCCTACAATGAGCAGTTCTTC. This chain links TRBV19 with TRBJ2-1; D assignment may be TRBD1 or TRBD2 (5 bases each). This CDR3 is built from 16 residues. CDR1 and CDR2 (germline): LNHDA, SQIVND (reference sequence). V gave up 5 bases and J gave up 2 bases, with 16 bases separating them. Using reference TRBV19 and TRBJ2-1 for the parts outside the CDR3, the full variable domain is DGGITQSPKYLFRKEGQNVTLSCEQNLNHDAMYWYRQDPGQGLRLIYYSQIVNDFQKGDIAEGYSVSREKKESFPLTVTSAQKNPTAFYLCASSPGTLGPYNEQFFGPGTRLTVL.

This clone has a single count. The chain recombines TRBV12-5 with TRBJ1-5; a possible D gene is TRBD1 (5 bases). The germline CDR1 and CDR2 sequences are LGHNT and FRNRAP. The CDR3 is made up of 14 amino acids. In DNA form, the CDR3 reads TGTGCCAGCTGGGACTCCTATAGCAATCAGCCCCAGCATTTT. Residues: CASWDSYSNQPQHF.

Only a few counts were recorded for this clone. The chain employs TRBV19 and TRBJ1-5; 8 bases agree with TRBD1. Germline assignment: CDR1 LNHDA and CDR2 SQIVND (reference sequence). Trimming cost V 8 bases and J 0 bases; bases outside gene matches: 15. The CDR3 covers 18 residues. CDR3 in DNA: TGTGCCAGTCGGATCGGAGGACAGGGAATGTATAGCAATCAGCCCCAGCATTTT. Translation: CASRIGGQGMYSNQPQHF.

The rearrangement joins TRBV18 to TRBJ1-1; D unclear. V lost 3 bases, J lost 4 bases, and 18 bases lay in between. In germline, CDR1 is KGHSH, CDR2 LQKENI. The CDR3 totals 16 residues. The CDR3 spells CASSPRQGVGVTEAFF. For the CDR3, the DNA is TGTGCCAGCTCACCTAGGCAAGGTGTAGGTGTCACTGAAGCTTTCTTT.

This chain connects TRBV6-8 to TRBJ2-6, with D possibly matching TRBD1 (6 bases). The germline V gene has CDR1 MNHGY and CDR2 SAAAGT. The CDR3 contains 15 residues. Between the trimmed V and J ends, which lost 5 bases and 2 bases, there was a span of 10 bases. Here the CDR3 reads CASSGHRAGANVLTF. Here the CDR3 DNA reads TGTGCCAGCAGTGGCCACAGGGCTGGGGCCAACGTCCTGACTTTC.

V gene TRBV30 combines with J gene TRBJ1-2; TRBD1 is a possible D gene (5 bases). The CDR3 loop spans 16 amino acids. Per germline, CDR1 GTSNPN and CDR2 SVGIG (reference sequence). The V gene lost 2 bases and the J gene lost 7 bases, with 23 bases spanning the gap. The CDR3 is CAWSKSTASASGGYTF. Here the CDR3 DNA reads TGTGCCTGGAGTAAATCGACAGCTTCGGCGTCGGGTGGCTACACCTTC.

V usage is TRBV10-3 and J usage is TRBJ1-2; 8 nucleotides line up with TRBD1. V was pared by 2 bases and J by 2 bases, with 7 bases of the junction left unmatched. The CDR3 length is 16 residues. The germline V gene encodes CDR1 ENHRY and CDR2 SYGVKD. CDR3 sequence reads: CAISEEPGQENYGYTF. DNA of the CDR3: TGTGCCATCAGTGAGGAACCGGGACAGGAAAACTATGGCTACACCTTC.

This clone was counted only a few times. The chain combines TRBV18 with TRBJ1-3; D gene uncertain. This CDR3 region has 17 residues. CDR1 KGHSH and CDR2 LQKENI come from the germline V gene. V was trimmed by 3 bases and J by 0 bases, leaving 15 bases between them. CDR3 sequence reads: CASSPFSSAGSGNTIYF. DNA of the CDR3: TGTGCCAGCTCACCCTTCTCGTCTGCGGGCTCTGGAAACACCATATATTTT.